Listed below are T cell receptor beta chains from one sample, sequenced in a study of blood T cells in healthy people across ages. TCRdb fed the 5' RACE reads into MiXCR, producing one record per CDR3 protein. The sample lists about 570,000 distinct CDR3 sequences; roughly 29% were seen once. The material sequenced was blood. The receptors here all came from a woman aged 70-85 years in good health. Each CDR3 is given with its conserved first and last residue. Fields, in order: J gene, clone size, D gene, V gene, CDR3 DNA, CDR3 protein. The D gene is left open where the match is weak. Only part of the rows carry a size: once, few, many, or a class if the clone is expanded.

>TRBJ2-4|NA|NA|TRBV12-3/TRBV12-4
TGTGCCAGCAAAAACAGGCGGGGAATTGTCTTC
CASKNRRGIVF
>TRBJ2-7|NA|NA|TRBV3-1
TGTGCCAGCAGCCAAGCAGGGTGGGTGCAGTACTTC
CASSQAGWVQYF
>TRBJ2-7|many|TRBD1|TRBV20-1
TGCAGTGCTAGCAAAATTAGACAGGGTGGATACGAGCAGTACTTC
CSASKIRQGGYEQYF
>TRBJ1-4|NA|NA|TRBV20-1
TGCAGTGCCCTTCGGCAGGGGGAAAAACTGTTTTTT
CSALRQGEKLFF
>TRBJ2-5|few|NA|TRBV12-3/TRBV12-4
TGTGCCAGCAGTGGGACCAAGACCCAGTACTTC
CASSGTKTQYF
>TRBJ1-1|few|TRBD1|TRBV11-1
TGTGCCAGCAGCTTGTACTCTCAGGGGGCGTTGACTGAAGCTTTCTTT
CASSLYSQGALTEAFF
>TRBJ1-1|few|NA|TRBV29-1
TGCAGCGTTCCGGGACAAACTCATACATCGAACACTGAAGCTTTCTTT
CSVPGQTHTSNTEAFF
>TRBJ2-5|NA|NA|TRBV11-3
TGTGCCAGCAGCTTATTCACGCGCGGGGAGACCCAGTACTTC
CASSLFTRGETQYF
>TRBJ2-2|few|NA|TRBV6-2/TRBV6-3
TGTGCCAGCAGAGGAATGACCGGGGAGCTGTTTTTT
CASRGMTGELFF
>TRBJ1-2|NA|NA|TRBV12-3/TRBV12-4
TGTGCCAGCAGCTCTGACAAAATAAGCTATGGCTACACCTTC
CASSSDKISYGYTF
>TRBJ2-7|few|NA|TRBV7-2
TGTGCCAGCTTGTCCGGGGCCTACGAGCAGTACTTC
CASLSGAYEQYF
>TRBJ2-7|NA|TRBD1|TRBV7-3
TGTGCCAGCAGCTTTGGGGCAGGGGGCGCCCACGAGCAGTACTTC
CASSFGAGGAHEQYF
>TRBJ1-1|NA|NA|TRBV20-1
TGCAGTGCTAGAGGCTCCTTTGGAGGACCGAACACTGAAGCTTTCTTT
CSARGSFGGPNTEAFF
>TRBJ2-5|many|NA|TRBV29-1
TGCAGCGTTTCAGGGTTGGGAGAGACCCAGTACTTC
CSVSGLGETQYF
>TRBJ2-2|NA|NA|TRBV6-4
TGTGCCAGCAGTTCAGACTACCAGAACACCGGGGAGCTGTTTTTT
CASSSDYQNTGELFF
>TRBJ2-3|NA|NA|TRBV5-1
TGCGCCAGCAGCACCGGACAGACAGATACGCAGTATTTT
CASSTGQTDTQYF
>TRBJ1-4|NA|TRBD1|TRBV5-6
TGTGCCAGCAGCTCACCGACCGGGACAGATAATGAAAAACTGTTTTTT
CASSSPTGTDNEKLFF
>TRBJ1-1|few|NA|TRBV4-2
TGTGCCAGCAGCCTCCTCGGGGGGGGTCGGAACACTGAAGCTTTCTTT
CASSLLGGGRNTEAFF
>TRBJ2-1|once|NA|TRBV4-3
TGCGCCAGCAGCCAAGATAGACAGGTATCCTACAATGAGCAGTTCTTC
CASSQDRQVSYNEQFF
>TRBJ1-4|NA|TRBD1|TRBV12-3/TRBV12-4
TGTGCCAGCAGTATCCAGGGGGCGGGCGAAAAACTGTTTTTT
CASSIQGAGEKLFF
>TRBJ1-1|few|NA|TRBV6-1
TGTGCCAGCAGTCGGGTGGGCCAGAACACTGAAGCTTTCTTT
CASSRVGQNTEAFF
>TRBJ2-7|NA|TRBD1|TRBV20-1
TGCAGTGCCATCCGGGACAGGCCCTACGAGCAGTACTTC
CSAIRDRPYEQYF
>TRBJ2-5|NA|TRBD2|TRBV29-1
TGCAGCGGAAGCCCGGGAGGGGTTCGCGAGACCCAGTACTTC
CSGSPGGVRETQYF
>TRBJ1-5|once|NA|TRBV20-1
TGCAGTGCTAGAGATTATAGGGGGCCCCAGCATTTT
CSARDYRGPQHF
>TRBJ1-2|NA|NA|TRBV4-3
TGCGCCAGCAGCCAATACAGCTCTAACTATGGCTACACCTTC
CASSQYSSNYGYTF
>TRBJ1-4|few|NA|TRBV5-6
TGTGCCAGCAGCTTCTCGGGCGGGGGTGAAAAACTGTTTTTT
CASSFSGGGEKLFF
>TRBJ1-1|NA|TRBD1|TRBV7-2
TGTGCCAGCAGCTCCACCTCAGGGGGCTATAACACTGAAGCTTTCTTT
CASSSTSGGYNTEAFF
>TRBJ1-1|NA|TRBD1|TRBV14
TGTGCCAGCAGCCAAAGGACAGGCGTGAACACTGAAGCTTTCTTT
CASSQRTGVNTEAFF
>TRBJ1-4|NA|NA|TRBV7-6
TGTGCCAGCAGCCTTACTCCTACAGGGCCAACTAATGAAAAACTGTTTTTT
CASSLTPTGPTNEKLFF
>TRBJ2-2|NA|NA|TRBV20-1
TGCAGTGCTAGAGAGGCCGGGGAGCTGTTTTTT
CSAREAGELFF
>TRBJ2-3|NA|TRBD2|TRBV6-6
TGTGCCAGCAGCCTCGGGACTAGGGGCCCATCGCAGTATTTT
CASSLGTRGPSQYF
>TRBJ2-7|NA|TRBD1|TRBV29-1
TGCAGCGTGCCGATCCGGACAGGGTATACGGGGCAGTACTTC
CSVPIRTGYTGQYF
>TRBJ1-5|few|TRBD1|TRBV15
TGTGCCACCAGCAGGGGTGGGACAGATGTTAATCAGCCCCAGCATTTT
CATSRGGTDVNQPQHF
>TRBJ1-3|NA|NA|TRBV7-2
TGTGCCAGCAGCAGTACAGGTTTCTCTGGAAACACCATATATTTT
CASSSTGFSGNTIYF
>TRBJ2-2|NA|TRBD1|TRBV27
TGTGCCAGCAGTTTAGGGACAGGGAGACCCGGGGAGCTGTTTTTT
CASSLGTGRPGELFF
>TRBJ2-2|NA|NA|TRBV6-2/TRBV6-3
TGTGCCAGCAGTTGGATAGGGTACGGGGAGCTGTTTTTT
CASSWIGYGELFF
>TRBJ2-4|NA|NA|TRBV7-3
TGTGCCAGCGCTGGGGGTAGCGGTAACATTCAGTACTTC
CASAGGSGNIQYF
>TRBJ2-5|many|NA|TRBV2
TGTGCCAGCAGTGCCCTGGGCACTTTGGAGACCCAGTACTTC
CASSALGTLETQYF
>TRBJ2-5|NA|NA|TRBV7-2
TGTGCCAGCAGCTTATCTGCAACTAGCTTGGGAGAGACCCAGTACTTC
CASSLSATSLGETQYF
>TRBJ2-1|NA|TRBD2|TRBV6-2/TRBV6-3
TGTGCCAGCAGTAGCGGGGGGGCGGGAGGAGGTGAGCAGTTCTTC
CASSSGGAGGGEQFF
>TRBJ2-5|few|NA|TRBV5-1
TGCGCCAGCAGCTCGTGGCAAGAGACCCAGTACTTC
CASSSWQETQYF
>TRBJ2-1|NA|TRBD2|TRBV20-1
TGCAGTGTAAGAGCGGGGACCTCCTACAATGAGCAGTTCTTC
CSVRAGTSYNEQFF
>TRBJ1-2|many|NA|TRBV9
TGTGCCAGCAGCCCCCTTGGACAGCACTATGGCTACACCTTC
CASSPLGQHYGYTF
>TRBJ1-2|few|TRBD1|TRBV3-1
TGTGCCAGCAGCCGACAGGGTAGTCCGGTTGGCTACACCTTC
CASSRQGSPVGYTF
>TRBJ2-5|NA|NA|TRBV20-1
TGCAGTGCTTTTCTAGCGAATGCAGAGACCCAGTACTTC
CSAFLANAETQYF
>TRBJ1-2|few|NA|TRBV20-1
TGCAGTGCTAGAGATGGACAGAACTACTATGGCTACACCTTC
CSARDGQNYYGYTF
>TRBJ1-4|NA|TRBD1|TRBV20-1
TGCAGTGGACAGGGTCATGAAAAACTGTTTTTT
CSGQGHEKLFF
>TRBJ1-2|NA|NA|TRBV20-1
TGCAGTGCTTTGTGGGCTAACTATGGCTACACCTTC
CSALWANYGYTF
>TRBJ2-3|few|TRBD1|TRBV6-1
TGTGCCAGCAGTCGGGACAGGGTGGATACGCAGTATTTT
CASSRDRVDTQYF
>TRBJ2-5|NA|NA|TRBV11-2
TGTGCCAGCAGCTTAGATATACAGAGCCAAGAGACCCAGTACTTC
CASSLDIQSQETQYF
>TRBJ1-1|NA|NA|TRBV29-1
TGCAGCGTTGAACCAGACGGCGAAGCTTTCTTT
CSVEPDGEAFF
>TRBJ2-7|NA|NA|TRBV9
TGTGCCAGCAGCGTAGGGGTTAGCGTAACCTACGAGCAGTACTTC
CASSVGVSVTYEQYF
>TRBJ2-5|NA|NA|TRBV6-5
TGTACCAGCAGTTATTATCAGGTGTCCTACGAGCAGTGCTTC
CTSSYYQVSYEQCF
>TRBJ2-1|NA|TRBD2|TRBV20-1
TGCAGTGCTCTACAACTAGCGGGGGATACCTACAATGAGCAGTTCTTC
CSALQLAGDTYNEQFF
>TRBJ1-2|NA|NA|TRBV6-6
TGTGCCAGCAGTAACCAGGGACGTAACTATGGCTACACCTTC
CASSNQGRNYGYTF
>TRBJ1-4|NA|NA|TRBV9
TGTGCCAGCAGCCTATTTTCACAGTCAGAAAAACTGTTTTTT
CASSLFSQSEKLFF
>TRBJ2-1|NA|TRBD2|TRBV20-1
TGCAGTGCTAGAGATAGGGTAGCGGGGAGCAATGAGCAGTTCTTC
CSARDRVAGSNEQFF
>TRBJ2-5|NA|NA|TRBV27
TGTGCCAGCAGTTCCCCCCTAAGGGCAGAGACCCAGTACTTC
CASSSPLRAETQYF
>TRBJ2-3|NA|NA|TRBV7-3
TGTGCCAGCAGCTTAACGGAGGGACCGACGCAGTATTTT
CASSLTEGPTQYF
>TRBJ2-3|many|TRBD2|TRBV5-1
TGCGCCAGCAGGCCGACTAGCGGGGGGAGCACAGATACGCAGTATTTT
CASRPTSGGSTDTQYF